This T cell receptor (beta chain) emerged from a study of blood T cells in healthy people across ages. A sample-barcoded 5' primer and a J-beta primer mix were used in a second PCR of roughly 6 to 11 cycles. TCRdb called the 5' RACE reads again in MiXCR, with one record for every CDR3 protein. Of about a million distinct CDR3 sequences listed, roughly 51% are singletons. Remarks on this clonotype: One end of the junction does not line up with germline, which may come from a read error.

Per the germline V gene, CDR1 is SNHLY and CDR2 is FYNNEI. This CDR3 has 19 residues. The sample taken for sequencing was blood. The receptor was derived from a woman in her sixties in good health. V is TRBV2 and J is TRBJ2-3; TRBD2 aligns across 12 bases. CDR3 residues: CASSERLAGGTRRTNTQYF. The CDR3 coding sequence is TGCGCCAGCAGTGAGCGGCTAGCGGGAGGGACCAGGCGCACAAATACGCAGTATTTT.